The 24 T cell receptor beta chains reported below all come from one sample, sequenced in a study of blood T cell repertoires in COVID-19. The data were produced by immunoSEQ multiplex PCR, yet TCRdb's version contains in-frame clones alone and is incomplete. The sample contains approximately 170,000 clones, approximately 80% of which appear only once. The sample consisted of peripheral blood. These receptors originate from a man between 65 and 85 years old who had recovered from COVID-19.

The chain uses TRBV6-5 and TRBJ1-2, with D perhaps matching TRBD1 (5 bases). The CDR3 loop spans 13 amino acids. Germline V gene lookup returns CDR1 MNHEY and CDR2 SVGAGI. V lost 6 bases and J 7 bases, leaving 15 bases between the germline ends. DNA for the CDR3: TGTGCCAGCAGACAGGACGGGCACTCTGGCTACACCTTC. This sequence encodes CASRQDGHSGYTF.

This chain connects TRBV5-1 to TRBJ2-3, with 7 bases lining up with TRBD2. Germline V gene sequence: CDR1 SGHRS, CDR2 YFSETQ. Losses at the gene ends were 0 bases for V and 3 bases for J; bases not matched to a gene: 7. This CDR3 contains 16 residues. This chain's CDR3 is CASSLAEVGGTDTQYF. For the CDR3, the DNA is TGCGCCAGCAGCTTGGCCGAAGTGGGAGGGACAGATACGCAGTATTTT.

V and J are TRBV11-2 and TRBJ1-1; D not resolved. Germline lookup yields CDR1 SGHAT and CDR2 FQNNGV. The CDR3 contains 12 residues. The V end was cut by 3 bases, the J end by 11 bases, with 13 bases between. CDR3 sequence (DNA): TGTGCCAGCAGCTTTTCTACCACGGGGGCTTTCTTT. As protein: CASSFSTTGAFF.

This clone was observed a single time. The CDR3 region is CASSETTGPEQYF. In DNA, the CDR3 is TGTGCCAGCAGTGAAACGACAGGGCCCGAGCAGTATTTT. The chain uses TRBV25-1 and TRBJ2-3; 7 bases line up with TRBD1. V was pared by 2 bases and J by 11 bases, with 7 bases of the junction left unmatched. The CDR3 runs 13 residues. The germline V gene has CDR1 MGHDK and CDR2 SYGVNS.

This clone was seen only once. The chain uses TRBV6-2 or TRBV6-3 and TRBJ2-7; 9 bases match TRBD2. This CDR3 is 14 amino acids long. Germline V gene sequence: CDR1 MNHEY, CDR2 SVGEGT. J was trimmed by 3 bases and V by 2 bases; bases with no gene match: 2. This chain's CDR3 is CASSYETSGYEQYF. The CDR3 nucleotides are TGTGCCAGCAGTTACGAGACTAGCGGCTACGAGCAGTACTTC.

This clone was picked up a small number of times. The V gene is TRBV30, the J gene TRBJ2-1; the D gene is possibly TRBD2 (5 bases). The V end lost 3 bases, the J end lost 5 bases, and 11 bases lay between the germline ends. CDR3 length equals 13 residues. From germline, CDR1 is GTSNPN and CDR2 SVGIG (reference sequence). The CDR3 nucleotides are TGTGCCTGGAGGAGGACTGGCGACAATGAGCAGTTCTTC. As protein: CAWRRTGDNEQFF. The variable domain in full, completed from reference TRBV30 and TRBJ2-1, reads SQTIHQWPATLVQPVGSPLSLECTVEGTSNPNLYWYRQAAGRGLQLLFYSVGIGQISSEVPQNLSASRPQDRQFILSSKKLLLSDSGFYLCAWRRTGDNEQFFGPGTRLTVL.

The chain is built from TRBV18 and TRBJ2-5; 9 nucleotides match TRBD1. Germline V gene sequence: CDR1 KGHSH, CDR2 LQKENI. V lost 3 bases, J lost 5 bases, and 4 bases stayed unmatched. The CDR3 totals 14 residues. The CDR3 nucleotides are TGTGCCAGCTCACCGACAGGGGGTAGTGAGACCCAGTACTTC. Translated: CASSPTGGSETQYF.

The chain links TRBV19 to TRBJ1-4; 10 nucleotides match TRBD1. The ends lost 6 bases at V and 7 bases at J; junction bases unmatched: 5. The CDR3 contains 14 residues. CDR1 is LNHDA and CDR2 is SQIVND in the germline V gene (reference sequence). The CDR3 reads CASSEGQGSEKLFF. For the CDR3, the DNA is TGTGCCAGTAGCGAGGGACAGGGGAGTGAAAAACTGTTTTTT.

This clone was observed a few times. The rearrangement joins TRBV2 to TRBJ2-2; D not certain. The CDR3 sequence is 13 residues long. Germline V gene data show CDR1 as SNHLY and CDR2 as FYNNEI. V lost 4 bases and J lost 4, with 7 bases in between. For the CDR3, the DNA is TGTGCCAGCAGTGGAGGTGTCACCGGGGAGCTGTTTTTT. Translation gives CASSGGVTGELFF.

This clone was found once. The chain links TRBV7-9 to TRBJ1-4; D gene unclear. The germline gives CDR1 SEHNR, CDR2 FQNEAQ (reference sequence). V lost 5 bases and J lost 5, with 12 bases in between. The CDR3 runs 14 residues. CDR3 in DNA: TGTGCCAGCAGCCCATTCGGCAGGAATGAAAAACTGTTTTTT. Its translation: CASSPFGRNEKLFF.

The V call is TRBV6-6, the J call TRBJ1-5; weak D call: TRBD1 (6 bases). CDR3 size: 14 residues. The ends were cut back, 4 bases at V and 1 base at J, with 8 bases in the middle. Germline V gene lookup returns CDR1 MNHNY and CDR2 SVGAGI (reference sequence). CDR3 sequence: CASSLGGSNQPQHF. The CDR3 DNA follows: TGTGCCAGCAGTTTAGGGGGAAGCAATCAGCCCCAGCATTTT.

This clone has ten or more counts. The genes are TRBV24-1 and TRBJ1-5; TRBD1 might be the D (5 bases). Germline V CDR1 and CDR2: KGHDR, SFDVKD. This CDR3 has 14 amino acids. V lost 5 bases and J lost 3, with 10 bases in between. This CDR3 reads CATSVGESNQPQHF. In DNA form, the CDR3 reads TGTGCCACCAGTGTAGGGGAATCCAATCAGCCCCAGCATTTT.

The V call is TRBV9, the J call TRBJ2-2; 13 bases line up with TRBD2. V lost 4 bases and J lost 7; bases outside the gene matches: 7. From germline, CDR1 is SGDLS and CDR2 YYNGEE. The CDR3 runs 16 residues. The DNA of the CDR3 is TGTGCCAGCAGCATCGGGACTAGCGGGACAGGCGGGGAGCTGTTTTTT. It translates to CASSIGTSGTGGELFF.

This clone was detected only a few times. J is TRBJ1-1 and V is TRBV6-5; D is undetermined. V dropped 8 bases and J dropped 0 bases, with 10 bases sitting between them. Germline V lookup: CDR1 MNHEY, CDR2 SVGAGI. The CDR3 is 13 amino acids. The DNA for the CDR3 is TGTGCCAGCGGCACTAGGTTGAACACTGAAGCTTTCTTT. Protein sequence: CASGTRLNTEAFF.

The DNA for the CDR3 is TGTGCCTGGAGTGTATTTGGGACAGAGAATGAAAAACTGTTTTTT. Translation gives CAWSVFGTENEKLFF. The chain couples TRBV30 to TRBJ1-4; 7 nucleotides align to TRBD1. This CDR3 spans 15 amino acids. Germline CDR1 GTSNPN, CDR2 SVGIG (reference sequence). V lost 0 bases to trimming and J lost 5 bases; unmatched junction nucleotides: 6.

The genes are TRBV19 and TRBJ1-1; tentative D call: TRBD1 (5 bases). The CDR3 loop spans 13 amino acids. Trimming stripped 4 bases from V and 4 bases from J, with 10 bases between. CDR1 is LNHDA, CDR2 SQIVND, per germline (reference sequence). CDR3 region: CASSKGVGTEAFF. CDR3 bases: TGTGCCAGTAGTAAAGGGGTAGGCACTGAAGCTTTCTTT.

The sample holds many counts of this clone. The chain is built from TRBV3-1 (or the pseudogene TRBV3-2) and TRBJ1-4; 9 bases line up with TRBD1. The trim removed 0 bases at V and 5 bases at J, leaving 1 base unmatched. This CDR3 has 15 amino acids. From germline, CDR1 is LGHDT and CDR2 YNNKEL (reference sequence). CDR3 coding DNA: TGTGCCAGCAGCCAAGATGGGACAGGGAATGAAAAACTGTTTTTT. Protein sequence: CASSQDGTGNEKLFF.

The V gene is TRBV25-1, the J gene TRBJ2-1; 8 bases are shared with TRBD2. The CDR3 length is 14 residues. J lost 6 bases, V lost 4 bases, and 5 bases had no gene match. CDR1 MGHDK and CDR2 SYGVNS come from the germline V gene. The CDR3 DNA reads TGTGCCAGCAGTGTTCAGACTAGCGTCAATGAGCAGTTCTTC. The encoded protein is CASSVQTSVNEQFF.

This clone occurred once. The chain links TRBV7-2 to TRBJ2-7, with 15 bases fitting TRBD2. The V gene's germline CDR1 is SGHTA and CDR2 FQGNSA. The V and J ends lost 5 bases and 2 bases, in that order; junction bases with no gene match: 13. The CDR3 contains 19 residues. The CDR3 region is CASSAQSGLAGGGAYEQYF. CDR3 in DNA: TGTGCCAGCAGCGCCCAATCGGGACTAGCGGGAGGAGGGGCCTACGAGCAGTACTTC. The full variable domain, completed using reference TRBV7-2 and TRBJ2-7, is GAGVSQSPSNKVTEKGKDVELRCDPISGHTALYWYRQSLGQGLEFLIYFQGNSAPDKSGLPSDRFSAERTGGSVSTLTIQRTQQEDSAVYLCASSAQSGLAGGGAYEQYFGPGTRLTVT.

In its sample, this clone was seen a few times. The chain joins TRBV19 to TRBJ2-5; TRBD2 agrees at 9 bases. The ends lost 1 base at V and 2 bases at J; junction bases unmatched: 8. This CDR3 spans 17 amino acids. Germline V gives CDR1 LNHDA, CDR2 SQIVND (reference sequence). CDR3 region: CASSIGLAGLTQETQYF. The CDR3 DNA follows: TGTGCCAGTAGTATAGGCCTAGCGGGACTTACACAAGAGACCCAGTACTTC.

The chain employs TRBV19 and TRBJ2-7, with TRBD2 identical over 10 bases. Germline CDR1 is LNHDA and CDR2 is SQIVND (reference sequence). The ends lost 4 bases at V and 5 bases at J; junction bases unmatched: 5. This CDR3 has 14 amino acids. The CDR3 DNA reads as TGTGCCAGTAGTAAAGCGGGGGGGGTAGACGAGCAGTACTTC. Its translation: CASSKAGGVDEQYF.

J is TRBJ1-1 and V is TRBV5-1; D is ambiguous. This CDR3 is 15 amino acids long. Trimming cost V 4 bases and J 2 bases, with 15 bases left between them. The V gene's germline CDR1 is SGHRS and CDR2 YFSETQ. DNA of the CDR3: TGCGCCAGCAGCACTCAGGCCCCGGCCAACACTGAAGCTTTCTTT. Residues: CASSTQAPANTEAFF.

This clone was recorded at least ten times. The rearrangement links TRBV5-1 to TRBJ2-1; 7 bases align to TRBD1. The CDR3 has 14 amino acids. V trimming: 1 base; J trimming: 7 bases; junction bases outside the gene matches: 5. Germline CDR1 and CDR2: SGHRS and YFSETQ. The CDR3 protein is CASSLKGAPNEQFF. CDR3 coding DNA: TGCGCCAGCAGCTTGAAGGGGGCGCCGAATGAGCAGTTCTTC.

The chain has TRBV18 and TRBJ2-7; D might be TRBD1 (6 bases). The germline gives CDR1 KGHSH, CDR2 LQKENI. CDR3 size: 13 residues. Between the trimmed V and J ends, which lost 5 bases and 2 bases, there was a span of 10 bases. The CDR3 region is CASSDRMTYEQYF. The CDR3, as DNA: TGTGCCAGCTCAGACAGGATGACCTACGAGCAGTACTTC.